The entry below gives a single TCR beta chain sequence along with its context. The sample comes from a study of blood T cell repertoires in COVID-19. V was clipped by 0 bases and J by 0 bases, with 10 bases between them. Germline V gene sequence: CDR1 SGHRS, CDR2 YFSETQ. This CDR3 is built from 17 residues. The data were produced by immunoSEQ multiplex PCR, yet TCRdb's version contains in-frame clones alone and is incomplete. The sample lists approximately 490,000 clones, 70% to 90% occurring once. The chain recombines TRBV5-1 with TRBJ1-6, with D hard to call. This clonotype was sampled from a woman in her sixties or seventies who had recovered from COVID-19. The specimen was PBMCs or T cells enriched from blood (not recorded which). CDR3 coding DNA: TGCGCCAGCAGCTTGGGGGGTGGAGGCTCCTATAATTCACCCCTCCACTTT. Its translation: CASSLGGGGSYNSPLHF.